This TCR beta chain was found in a study of metastatic and nonmetastatic thyroid tumors. Across the whole study: Blood and tumor or nodule tissue repertoires from malignant and benign thyroid patients were compared. Study observations and caveats: It was reportedly found that TCR beta diversity was significantly higher in malignant thyroid tumors than in benign nodules, a difference seen in both blood and tumor samples.

Original processing methods: A papillary thyroid cancer distant-metastasis classifier was built from CDR3 differences across clinicopathological groups. TCRdb re-called the PCR reads via MiXCR. The V and J calls come from TCRdb's annotation, not from the publication. Among approximately 16,000 clones listed, around 33% were seen once. Patients underwent thyroid surgery, and none had received any treatment before it. This clone was recorded many times. Its antigen remains unknown. Trimming cost V 0 bases and J 6 bases, with 21 bases left between them. This CDR3 is 18 amino acids long. Germline-derived CDR1 and CDR2 are SGHAT and FQNNGV.

The sample taken for sequencing was tumor tissue. The clonotype comes from a male donor with papillary thyroid cancer or a benign thyroid nodule (not recorded which). Some clones in this sample may be carry-over from other donors' samples. The chain recombines TRBV11-2 with TRBJ2-1; D may be TRBD2 (5 bases). The CDR3 DNA follows: TGTGCCAGCAGCTTAGATTACGGGCTAGAGGTAGGAGGCAATGAGCAGTTCTTC. This encodes CASSLDYGLEVGGNEQFF.